The 29 T cell receptor beta chains listed next were all sequenced from one sample in a study of T cells in Graves' hyperthyroidism and ophthalmopathy (dated 2019 in TCRdb). Libraries came from multiplex PCR. Sequencing instrument: Illumina HiSeq 2000. The TCR beta CDR3 regions were amplified from the RNA transcripts. For the first round of RT-PCR on the TCR CDR3, the HTBI primer set was used together with the Qiagen OneStep RT-PCR kit. TCRdb trimmed public reads at Q25 via fastp, called clones via MiXCR and kept in-frame beta chains. Records with the same CDR3 protein are collapsed into one entry carrying the most frequent genes and DNA. The sample table contains more than 300,000 distinct CDR3 sequences; only one count was recorded for less than 20% of them. 40% of the sample is taken by the ten largest. The sample comprised blood. All receptors come from a man between 18 and 29 years old with Graves' ophthalmopathy.

At least ten counts were recorded for this clonotype. The chain employs TRBV3-1 and TRBJ1-2; D perhaps matches TRBD1 (5 bases). The V end was cut by 4 bases, the J end by 0 bases, with 12 bases between. The V gene's germline CDR1 is LGHDT and CDR2 YNNKEL (reference sequence). CDR3 size: 15 residues. The CDR3 region has the DNA TGTGCCAGCAGCCCCGCCGGGGGGGCTAACTATGGCTACACCTTC. Translated: CASSPAGGANYGYTF.

V and J are TRBV20-1 and TRBJ2-1, with TRBD2 identical over 8 bases. The junction had 12 bases not matched to a gene; V was cut back by 3 bases and J by 5 bases. Germline CDR1 is DFQATT and CDR2 is SNEGSKA (reference sequence). The CDR3 extends over 16 amino acids. The CDR3 loop reads CSASRLGSGGHNEQFF. The CDR3 nucleotides are TGCAGTGCTAGTCGCCTGGGGAGCGGGGGCCACAATGAGCAGTTCTTC.

In this sample, this clonotype turned up a few times. CDR3: CASSAPGNGYTF. The CDR3 DNA reads as TGTGCCAGCAGTGCCCCAGGGAATGGCTACACCTTC. The chain couples TRBV25-1 to TRBJ1-2, with D possibly TRBD1 on 5 matching bases. Germline V gene data show CDR1 as MGHDK and CDR2 as SYGVNS. CDR3 length: 12 residues. Trimming pared 4 bases from V and 6 bases from J, leaving 9 bases between.

In the case of this clonotype: This may arise from a read error, as a much more abundant clone is one base away. This chain connects TRBV15 to TRBJ2-1; perhaps TRBD2 as D (5 bases). Per germline, CDR1 LNHNV and CDR2 YYDKDF (reference sequence). V lost 5 bases, J lost 7 bases, and 21 bases lay in between. This CDR3 has 16 amino acids. The CDR3: CATSPTAGRGWNEQFF. The CDR3 bases are TGTGCCACCAGCCCCACCGCCGGACGGGGTTGGAATGAGCAGTTCTTC.

The table lists this clonotype with a few counts. V gene TRBV4-1 combines with J gene TRBJ1-5; D is perhaps TRBD1 (5 bases). The germline V gene has CDR1 MGHRA and CDR2 YSYEKL. V lost 0 bases, J lost 10 bases, and 16 bases lay in between. CDR3 length: 15 amino acids. CDR3 nucleotide sequence: TGCGCCAGCAGCCAAGATCTCGCAGGGCCTCGACCCCAGCATTTT. This sequence encodes CASSQDLAGPRPQHF.

Points on this clonotype: With a much larger clone just one base away, this may be a read error. The J gene is TRBJ1-2, the V gene TRBV27; D ambiguous. From germline, CDR1 is MNHEY and CDR2 SMNVEV (reference sequence). The CDR3 has 13 amino acids. V lost 5 bases to trimming and J lost 5 bases, with 12 bases between them. The CDR3: CASSVEVRYGYTF. The CDR3 DNA sequence: TGTGCCAGCAGTGTCGAGGTGCGGTATGGCTACACCTTC.

This clonotype turned up a few times. V usage is TRBV7-2 and J usage is TRBJ1-3; 7 nucleotides line up with TRBD1. The germline V gene encodes CDR1 SGHTA and CDR2 FQGNSA. CDR3 length: 17 amino acids. Trimming at V came to 1 base and at J to 1 base, leaving 7 bases not matched to a gene. The CDR3 coding sequence is TGTGCCAGCAGCTTAGTGATCGGCAGGGGGTCTGGAAACACCATATATTTT. Translation: CASSLVIGRGSGNTIYF.

The chain uses TRBV12-3 or TRBV12-4 and TRBJ1-5; TRBD1 matches at 8 bases. Trimming cost V 7 bases and J 0 bases; bases outside gene matches: 8. The CDR3 has 16 residues. The CDR3 nucleotides are TGTGCCAGCACCCGTGGGACAGGTTTTAGCAATCAGCCCCAGCATTTT. Protein product: CASTRGTGFSNQPQHF.

This clonotype was observed many times. This rearrangement joins TRBV3-1 to TRBJ2-3; D not certain. Germline CDR1 is LGHDT and CDR2 is YNNKEL (reference sequence). The CDR3 has 11 residues. The germline V and J ends were trimmed by 4 bases and 7 bases, with 6 bases remaining between them. CDR3 amino acids: CASSPGNTQYF. CDR3 coding DNA: TGTGCCAGCAGCCCCGGAAATACGCAGTATTTT.

J is TRBJ2-5 and V is TRBV4-2; D not resolved. Germline V gene lookup returns CDR1 LGHNA and CDR2 YNFKEQ. Trimming cost V 0 bases and J 4 bases, with 15 bases left between them. This CDR3 is built from 16 residues. The CDR3 region is CASSQEFYSLGETQYF. DNA of the CDR3: TGTGCCAGCAGCCAAGAGTTCTACAGCCTGGGAGAGACCCAGTACTTC.

This clonotype came up a few times. The J gene is TRBJ1-1, the V gene TRBV10-2; D may be TRBD1 (5 bases). Trimming removed 4 bases from V and 5 bases from J, with 14 bases in between. The CDR3 extends over 14 amino acids. From germline, CDR1 is WSHSY and CDR2 SAAADI. CDR3 sequence: CASSGDPGGTEAFF. DNA for the CDR3: TGCGCCAGCAGTGGGGACCCCGGAGGGACTGAAGCTTTCTTT.

In its sample, this clonotype was seen many times. The V call is TRBV7-9, the J call TRBJ2-3; D gene uncertain. Germline lookup yields CDR1 SEHNR and CDR2 FQNEAQ (reference sequence). Between the trimmed V and J ends, which lost 4 bases and 0 bases, there was a span of 17 bases. The CDR3 consists of 17 residues. CDR3 bases: TGTGCCAGCAGCTCGCCTAGGGTCGGCCCTAGCACAGATACGCAGTATTTT. Its protein product is CASSSPRVGPSTDTQYF.

In its sample, this clonotype was seen many times. J is TRBJ2-7 and V is TRBV20-1, with D possibly being TRBD2 (6 bases). Germline V lookup: CDR1 DFQATT, CDR2 SNEGSKA (reference sequence). Trimming cost V 6 bases and J 6 bases, with 18 bases left between them. There are 13 residues in the CDR3. Here the CDR3 DNA reads TGCAGTGCACAGACGGGGGACCAGGGCGAGCAGTACTTC. Translation gives CSAQTGDQGEQYF.

The sample holds many counts of this clonotype. The chain recombines TRBV11-2 with TRBJ2-5; the D gene could be TRBD1 or TRBD2 (5 bases each). The CDR3 consists of 14 residues. Germline CDR1 SGHAT, CDR2 FQNNGV. Between the trimmed V and J ends, which lost 5 bases and 3 bases, there was a span of 13 bases. CDR3 sequence reads: CASSRGVVKETQYF. CDR3 in DNA: TGTGCCAGCAGCCGAGGGGTGGTAAAAGAGACCCAGTACTTC.

The rearrangement links TRBV7-9 to TRBJ2-2; no clear D. Trimming took 5 bases from V and 4 from J, leaving 11 bases between them. The CDR3 extends over 14 amino acids. Germline CDR1 reads SEHNR; CDR2 reads FQNEAQ (reference sequence). CDR3 sequence: CASSPPAVTGELFF. CDR3 DNA sequence: TGTGCCAGCAGCCCCCCAGCAGTCACCGGGGAGCTGTTTTTT.

The CDR3 DNA sequence: TGTGCCAGCAGCTTAGGCCGGAGTGGAGGGGAAGCTTTCTTT. Its translation: CASSLGRSGGEAFF. The chain combines TRBV13 with TRBJ1-1, with D unresolved. Germline lookup yields CDR1 PRHDT and CDR2 FYEKMQ (reference sequence). V was trimmed by 0 bases and J by 8 bases, leaving 13 bases between them. The CDR3 is 14 amino acids.

This clonotype occurred a few times. CDR3 protein: CASSYLPSTSGGTVYNEQFF. The CDR3 DNA is TGTGCCAGCAGTTACTTGCCCTCGACTAGCGGGGGGACGGTATACAATGAGCAGTTCTTC. The gene calls are TRBV6-2 or TRBV6-3 and TRBJ2-1, with TRBD2 identical over 13 bases. CDR3 length: 20 amino acids. Germline CDR1 reads MNHEY; CDR2 reads SVGEGT. J gave up 4 bases and V 1 base, and 13 bases lay outside the gene matches.

This clonotype was observed at least ten times. The chain couples TRBV11-2 to TRBJ2-2; a weak D match, TRBD2 (5 bases). CDR1 and CDR2 (germline): SGHAT, FQNNGV. Trimming removed 1 base from V and 5 bases from J, with 8 bases in between. The CDR3 runs 14 residues. The DNA of the CDR3 is TGTGCCAGCAGCTTAGGGCAGCGGACCGGGGAGCTGTTTTTT. Its translation: CASSLGQRTGELFF.

This chain connects TRBV10-3 to TRBJ1-5; D may be TRBD1 (5 bases). V was shortened by 2 bases and J by 5 bases, with 10 bases between the two germline ends. This CDR3 contains 14 residues. Germline-derived CDR1 and CDR2 are ENHRY and SYGVKD. The CDR3 is CAISEDRDYQPQHF. In DNA form, the CDR3 reads TGTGCCATCAGTGAGGACAGAGATTATCAGCCCCAGCATTTT.

Comment on this clonotype: This may be a read error: a much more frequent sequence differs by one nucleotide. V and J are TRBV27 and TRBJ2-2, with 7 bases aligning to TRBD1. The V gene end was trimmed by 4 bases and the J gene end by 6 bases; junction bases not matched to a gene: 8. Germline assignment: CDR1 MNHEY and CDR2 SMNVEV (reference sequence). The CDR3 contains 15 residues. The CDR3 DNA is TGTGCCAGCAGTTCCCCCCCAACAGGGGCCGGGGAGCTGTTTTTT. Translated, it gives CASSSPPTGAGELFF.

The chain links TRBV7-9 to TRBJ2-5, with D possibly matching TRBD2 (7 bases). CDR3 length equals 16 residues. Per the germline V gene, CDR1 is SEHNR and CDR2 is FQNEAQ (reference sequence). V lost 5 bases and J 2 bases, leaving 18 bases between the germline ends. CDR3 coding DNA: TGTGCCAGCAGCCCCCTTGAGGGGGGGACTCAAGAGACCCAGTACTTC. It specifies CASSPLEGGTQETQYF.

This clonotype was detected ten times or more. The rearrangement uses TRBV2 and TRBJ1-1; D not certain. The CDR3 is made up of 14 amino acids. Germline-derived CDR1 and CDR2 are SNHLY and FYNNEI. The V and J ends lost 6 bases and 5 bases respectively, with 16 bases between them. This CDR3 reads CASRRAPAGTEAFF. The DNA for the CDR3 is TGTGCCAGCAGACGGGCCCCCGCTGGGACTGAAGCTTTCTTT.

This clonotype has a count of ten or more. The rearrangement joins TRBV20-1 to TRBJ2-7, with 8 nucleotides matching TRBD1. Germline CDR1 is DFQATT and CDR2 is SNEGSKA (reference sequence). This CDR3 spans 14 amino acids. With V trimmed by 6 bases and J by 3 bases, 10 bases remained unmatched. CDR3 protein: CSATGQGDLYEQYF. The CDR3, as DNA: TGCAGTGCAACCGGACAGGGTGACCTCTACGAGCAGTACTTC.

This clonotype appeared many times. V is TRBV2 and J is TRBJ1-6; D not certain. V was shortened by 7 bases and J by 8 bases, with 12 bases between the two germline ends. CDR3 length: 13 residues. The germline CDR1 and CDR2 sequences are SNHLY and FYNNEI. The CDR3: CASKVLGDSPLHF. CDR3 nucleotides: TGTGCCAGCAAAGTACTAGGTGATTCACCCCTCCACTTT. The full variable domain, completed using reference TRBV2 and TRBJ1-6, is EPEVTQTPSHQVTQMGQEVILRCVPISNHLYFYWYRQILGQKVEFLVSFYNNEISEKSEIFDDQFSVERPDGSNFTLKIRSTKLEDSAMYFCASKVLGDSPLHFGNGTRLTVT.

This clonotype was counted ten times or more. The chain couples TRBV12-3 or TRBV12-4 to TRBJ1-1; D may be TRBD1 (5 bases). The germline V and J ends were trimmed by 5 bases and 6 bases, with 10 bases remaining between them. The CDR3 has 12 residues. This CDR3 reads CASSPRQPEAFF. CDR3 nucleotides: TGTGCCAGCAGTCCCCGACAGCCTGAAGCTTTCTTT.

CDR3 in amino acids: CASSLWEGSTGELFF. CDR3 in DNA: TGTGCCAGCAGCTTATGGGAGGGAAGCACCGGGGAGCTGTTTTTT. The rearrangement uses TRBV7-6 and TRBJ2-2, with 7 bases identical to TRBD2. The V gene's germline CDR1 is SGHVS and CDR2 FNYEAQ. The CDR3 contains 15 residues. The trim removed 2 bases at V and 4 bases at J, leaving 4 bases unmatched.

This clonotype came up many times. The chain is built from TRBV2 and TRBJ1-4; 8 bases agree with TRBD1. Germline CDR1 and CDR2: SNHLY and FYNNEI. Trimming removed 7 bases from V and 5 bases from J; junction bases left unmatched: 3. This CDR3 is built from 13 residues. CDR3 residues: CASMDRENEKLFF. In DNA, the CDR3 is TGTGCCAGCATGGACAGGGAGAATGAAAAACTGTTTTTT.

Turning to this clonotype: This may come from a read error, since a much larger clone is one base off. The CDR3 spells CASGPERKSYEQYF. The CDR3 region has the DNA TGTGCCAGCGGCCCGGAACGGAAGAGTTACGAGCAGTACTTC. The rearrangement links TRBV2 to TRBJ2-7; D remains ambiguous. V was shortened by 8 bases and J by 4 bases, with 18 bases between the two germline ends. CDR1 is SNHLY and CDR2 is FYNNEI in the germline V gene. CDR3 length: 14 residues.

This clonotype was detected ten times or more. The chain joins TRBV3-1 to TRBJ2-5; a weak D match, TRBD2 (5 bases). This CDR3 spans 14 amino acids. Trimming cost V 4 bases and J 4 bases, with 13 bases left between them. Germline-derived CDR1 and CDR2 are LGHDT and YNNKEL (reference sequence). CDR3 protein: CASSPWLAGETQYF. The DNA of the CDR3 is TGTGCCAGCAGCCCCTGGCTTGCGGGAGAGACCCAGTACTTC.